The 30 T cell receptor beta chains below come from one sample, sequenced in a study of blood T cell repertoires in COVID-19. Clones were read by immunoSEQ multiplex PCR, and TCRdb kept only the in-frame ones, dropping some. The sample has about 270,000 clones; approximately 87% are singletons. Sequences were obtained from peripheral blood. These receptors originate from a woman under 40 with COVID-19, enrolled during active disease.

The gene calls are TRBV5-5 and TRBJ1-2; tentative D call: TRBD1 (6 bases). V was clipped by 1 base and J by 2 bases, with 9 bases between them. CDR3 size: 14 residues. Germline lookup yields CDR1 SGHKS and CDR2 YYEKEE (reference sequence). This CDR3 reads CASSLQGSNYGYTF. The CDR3 bases are TGTGCCAGCAGCTTGCAGGGGAGCAACTATGGCTACACCTTC.

V is TRBV13 and J is TRBJ2-7; TRBD1 is a possible D gene (5 bases). The CDR3 loop spans 11 amino acids. The V end was cut by 5 bases, the J end by 4 bases, with 6 bases between. CDR1 is PRHDT and CDR2 is FYEKMQ in the germline V gene (reference sequence). The CDR3 is CASSPGYEQYF. The CDR3 bases are TGTGCCAGCAGCCCAGGGTACGAGCAGTACTTC. The whole variable domain, remainder taken from reference TRBV13 and TRBJ2-7, is AAGVIQSPRHLIKEKRETATLKCYPIPRHDTVYWYQQGPGQDPQFLISFYEKMQSDKGSIPDRFSAQQFSDYHSELNMSSLELGDSALYFCASSPGYEQYFGPGTRLTVT.

The chain recombines TRBV7-9 with TRBJ1-4, with 8 bases aligning to TRBD1. Unmatched junction bases numbered 4, after V lost 5 bases and J lost 5 bases. CDR1 and CDR2 (germline): SEHNR, FQNEAQ (reference sequence). This CDR3 is 14 amino acids long. CDR3 DNA sequence: TGTGCCAGCAGCCGACAGGGGAAAAATGAAAAACTGTTTTTT. Translation: CASSRQGKNEKLFF.

The table lists this clone with a few counts. The chain carries TRBV28 and TRBJ1-6; 10 bases line up with TRBD1. Germline V CDR1 and CDR2: MDHEN, SYDVKM. V lost 7 bases to trimming and J lost 3 bases; unmatched junction nucleotides: 6. This CDR3 has 16 residues. The CDR3 protein is CASILTGGGYNSPLHF. DNA for the CDR3: TGTGCCAGCATCTTGACAGGGGGCGGCTATAATTCACCCCTCCACTTT.

The chain employs TRBV4-2 and TRBJ2-3, with D hard to call. Germline values: CDR1 LGHNA, CDR2 YNFKEQ. Trimming removed 2 bases from V and 7 bases from J, with 22 bases in between. There are 17 residues in the CDR3. This CDR3 reads CASSQKVTDWIVYTQYF. CDR3 coding DNA: TGTGCCAGCAGCCAAAAGGTCACCGACTGGATCGTATATACGCAGTATTTT.

The chain joins TRBV4-2 to TRBJ2-2; TRBD2 matches at 11 bases. There are 17 residues in the CDR3. Trimming took 0 bases from V and 4 from J; bases not matched to a gene: 4. Germline loops: CDR1 LGHNA, CDR2 YNFKEQ. In DNA, the CDR3 is TGTGCCAGCAGCCAAGATTTTACTAGCGGGGGCACCGGGGAGCTGTTTTTT. It yields the protein CASSQDFTSGGTGELFF.

A note on this clone: The junction shows a germline mismatch at one end, possibly a read error. The chain links TRBV7-9 to TRBJ1-6; a possible D gene is TRBD1 (5 bases). Germline lookup yields CDR1 SEHNR and CDR2 FQNEAQ (reference sequence). This CDR3 comprises 16 residues. The CDR3 loop reads CASSPRTSSHNSPLHF. Written as DNA, the CDR3 is TGTGCCAGCAGCCCGAGGACATCCTCCCATAATTCACCCCTCCACTTT.

The V and J genes are TRBV4-1 and TRBJ2-7, with TRBD1 matching 10 bases. The CDR3 has 15 residues. Trimming took 3 bases from V and 5 from J; bases not matched to a gene: 7. Germline-derived CDR1 and CDR2 are MGHRA and YSYEKL. CDR3 DNA: TGCGCCAGCAGCCAGCCGGGACAGGGGCGTCACGAGCAGTACTTC. It yields the protein CASSQPGQGRHEQYF.

The rearrangement links TRBV12-5 to TRBJ2-2, with 12 positions matching TRBD2. Germline CDR1 reads LGHNT; CDR2 reads FRNRAP. V was clipped by 7 bases and J by 7 bases; unmatched bases: 13. This CDR3 has 17 amino acids. The CDR3 here is CASAPFGLAGLGGELFF. The CDR3 bases are TGTGCTAGTGCCCCCTTCGGACTAGCGGGATTAGGCGGGGAGCTGTTTTTT.

In this sample, this clone turned up once. The rearrangement joins TRBV12-3 or TRBV12-4 to TRBJ2-7; D uncertain. V lost 5 bases to trimming and J lost 4 bases, with 9 bases between them. The CDR3 runs to 12 residues. The CDR3 DNA follows: TGTGCCAGCAGTACGGTCCTTTACGAGCAGTACTTC. The encoded protein is CASSTVLYEQYF.

This clone has just one count. This chain connects TRBV27 to TRBJ2-2, with 8 bases identical to TRBD2. CDR1 MNHEY and CDR2 SMNVEV come from the germline V gene (reference sequence). The trim removed 0 bases at V and 2 bases at J, leaving 5 bases unmatched. This CDR3 spans 17 amino acids. Here the CDR3 DNA reads TGTGCCAGCAGTTTATCCTCGGGGGGGCGAAACACCGGGGAGCTGTTTTTT. Translation: CASSLSSGGRNTGELFF.

This clone was seen just once. The chain combines TRBV21-1 with TRBJ1-2; no DNA check was done on the table's D call, TRBD1. TRBV21-1 is marked as a pseudogene. This CDR3 spans 19 amino acids. This chain's CDR3 is CASSKEGRGQFDTNYGYTF. CDR3 in DNA: TGTGCCAGCAGCAAAGAGGGCAGGGGCCAATTTGATACTAACTATGGCTACACCTTC.

The V gene is TRBV5-5, the J gene TRBJ1-1; TRBD1 might be the D (5 bases). The germline V gene encodes CDR1 SGHKS and CDR2 YYEKEE (reference sequence). V was cut by 4 bases and J by 0 bases, with 16 bases left in between. This CDR3 has 16 residues. The CDR3 nucleotides read TGTGCCAGCAGCGGCCCGGGGGGTGTCATGAACACTGAAGCTTTCTTT. Translated: CASSGPGGVMNTEAFF.

This clone has only one observation. The chain uses TRBV5-6 and TRBJ1-2; possible D gene TRBD1, 5 bases. The CDR3 sequence is 16 residues long. The germline V and J ends were trimmed by 1 base and 8 bases, with 21 bases remaining between them. Germline V CDR1 and CDR2: SGHDT, YYEEEE. The CDR3 protein is CASSLLGGTLMGGYTF. The CDR3 region has the DNA TGTGCCAGCAGCTTGTTGGGAGGGACCCTAATGGGCGGCTACACCTTC.

The chain recombines TRBV4-1 with TRBJ2-7, with a tentative D call TRBD1 (5 bases). Germline V gene lookup returns CDR1 MGHRA and CDR2 YSYEKL. The V gene lost 3 bases and the J gene lost 3 bases, with 12 bases spanning the gap. This CDR3 has 14 amino acids. CDR3 in amino acids: CASSQIGHFYEQYF. The CDR3 coding sequence is TGCGCCAGCAGCCAGATCGGACACTTCTACGAGCAGTACTTC.

This chain links TRBV24-1 with TRBJ2-7; TRBD2 aligns across 11 bases. This CDR3 has 14 amino acids. Per the germline V gene, CDR1 is KGHDR and CDR2 is SFDVKD. After removal of 8 bases from V and 2 bases from J, the junction contained 4 bases not matched to a gene. CDR3: CATMASGGPYEQYF. Here the CDR3 DNA reads TGTGCCACCATGGCTAGCGGGGGGCCCTACGAGCAGTACTTC.

The rearrangement links TRBV2 to TRBJ1-4; 8 positions agree with TRBD1. This CDR3 contains 14 residues. Germline V gives CDR1 SNHLY, CDR2 FYNNEI. After removal of 3 bases from V and 8 bases from J, the junction contained 5 bases not matched to a gene. The CDR3 nucleotides are TGTGCCAGCAGTGATGGACAGGGTAACGAAAAACTGTTTTTT. It codes for CASSDGQGNEKLFF. The whole variable domain, filled in from reference TRBV2 and TRBJ1-4, reads EPEVTQTPSHQVTQMGQEVILRCVPISNHLYFYWYRQILGQKVEFLVSFYNNEISEKSEIFDDQFSVERPDGSNFTLKIRSTKLEDSAMYFCASSDGQGNEKLFFGSGTQLSVL.

The chain carries TRBV6-1 and TRBJ2-3; D is possibly TRBD2 (5 bases). Trimming pared 4 bases from V and 3 bases from J, leaving 20 bases between. Per the germline V gene, CDR1 is MNHNS and CDR2 is SASEGT. The CDR3 spans 17 residues. CDR3 protein: CASSVRAGQLGTDTQYF. CDR3 nucleotide sequence: TGTGCCAGCAGTGTACGGGCGGGCCAACTGGGGACAGATACGCAGTATTTT.

V usage is TRBV5-1 and J usage is TRBJ2-3; the match to TRBD2 covers 7 bases. Germline CDR1 SGHRS, CDR2 YFSETQ. V lost 4 bases to trimming and J lost 6 bases; unmatched junction nucleotides: 8. This CDR3 is 14 amino acids long. CDR3 DNA sequence: TGCGCCAGCAGCCCCTGGGGGGGGAAGGATACGCAGTATTTT. This codes for CASSPWGGKDTQYF.

The rearrangement links TRBV9 to TRBJ2-6, with 9 bases fitting TRBD1. Trimming removed 4 bases from V and 2 bases from J; junction bases left unmatched: 7. The germline CDR1 and CDR2 sequences are SGDLS and YYNGEE. CDR3 length: 17 residues. DNA for the CDR3: TGTGCCAGCAGCTATAACCGGGACAGGGCTGGGGCCAACGTCCTGACTTTC. Encoded protein: CASSYNRDRAGANVLTF.

V usage is TRBV5-1 and J usage is TRBJ1-4; tentatively, D is TRBD1 (6 bases). The V end was cut by 4 bases, the J end by 4 bases, with 11 bases between. The length of the CDR3 is 14 residues. Germline CDR1 is SGHRS and CDR2 is YFSETQ. CDR3 in DNA: TGCGCCAGCAGCCCGGACAGCTTTAATGAAAAACTGTTTTTT. Translating it yields CASSPDSFNEKLFF.

This clone has a handful of counts. This chain joins TRBV5-1 and TRBJ2-7, with D unclear. V lost 4 bases, J lost 6 bases, and 11 bases lay in between. The CDR3 loop spans 12 amino acids. CDR1 SGHRS and CDR2 YFSETQ come from the germline V gene. The CDR3 protein is CASSPRMGEQYF. The CDR3 nucleotides are TGCGCCAGCAGCCCCAGGATGGGCGAGCAGTACTTC.

V usage is TRBV30 and J usage is TRBJ1-1; TRBD1 might be the D (6 bases). The CDR3 is 20 residues long. CDR1 and CDR2 (germline): GTSNPN, SVGIG (reference sequence). The V end lost 3 bases, the J end lost 1 base, and 30 bases lay between the germline ends. The CDR3 coding sequence is TGTGCCTGGAGCGCTTTACGATCAAGCCAAACCGGGACAAAGAACACTGAAGCTTTCTTT. Its protein product is CAWSALRSSQTGTKNTEAFF.

The rearrangement joins TRBV6-5 to TRBJ2-1; 14 bases agree with TRBD2. V lost 6 bases and J lost 6; bases outside the gene matches: 4. The germline CDR1 and CDR2 sequences are MNHEY and SVGAGI. The CDR3 length is 15 residues. CDR3 DNA: TGTGCCAGCAGCTTGACTAGCGGGGGGGCCAATGAGCAGTTCTTC. Its protein product is CASSLTSGGANEQFF.

The chain employs TRBV20-1 and TRBJ1-2; TRBD1 might be the D (6 bases). From germline, CDR1 is DFQATT and CDR2 SNEGSKA (reference sequence). CDR3 length equals 11 residues. The germline V and J ends were trimmed by 7 bases and 6 bases, with 12 bases remaining between them. CDR3 coding DNA: TGCAGTGTTAGCCCAGGGGATGGCTACACCTTC. Its protein product is CSVSPGDGYTF.

The CDR3 loop is CSASYLGGPFKFTDTQYF. The CDR3 coding sequence is TGCAGTGCTAGTTATCTGGGGGGGCCGTTTAAATTCACAGATACGCAGTATTTT. V gene TRBV20-1 combines with J gene TRBJ2-3; weak D call: TRBD2 (7 bases). The CDR3 consists of 18 residues. V was shortened by 3 bases and J by 2 bases, with 24 bases between the two germline ends. Germline values: CDR1 DFQATT, CDR2 SNEGSKA (reference sequence).

V is TRBV18 and J is TRBJ2-5, with TRBD1 matching over 9 bases. Germline-derived CDR1 and CDR2 are KGHSH and LQKENI. The CDR3 consists of 13 residues. J lost 4 bases, V lost 8 bases, and 5 bases had no gene match. CDR3 amino acids: CASGGQGGETQYF. In DNA, the CDR3 is TGTGCCAGCGGGGGACAGGGTGGAGAGACCCAGTACTTC.

V usage is TRBV7-6 and J usage is TRBJ2-1; 8 bases map to TRBD2. Germline V CDR1 and CDR2: SGHVS, FNYEAQ. This CDR3 comprises 13 residues. V lost 5 bases and J lost 14; bases outside the gene matches: 11. The CDR3 coding sequence is TGTGCCAGCAGCCCCACGGGGGGGGCCGAGAAGTTCTTC. Encoded protein: CASSPTGGAEKFF.

The chain uses TRBV7-9 and TRBJ2-7, with TRBD2 matching 12 bases. Germline V gene data show CDR1 as SEHNR and CDR2 as FQNEAQ (reference sequence). There are 15 residues in the CDR3. Trimming cost V 4 bases and J 5 bases; bases outside gene matches: 6. The CDR3 bases are TGTGCCAGCAGCTCCGGACTAGCGGGGTTCAACGAGCAGTACTTC. Protein sequence: CASSSGLAGFNEQYF.

J is TRBJ1-2 and V is TRBV7-9; no clear D. Germline V gene data show CDR1 as SEHNR and CDR2 as FQNEAQ (reference sequence). The V and J ends lost 4 bases and 6 bases respectively, with 18 bases between them. There are 15 residues in the CDR3. DNA of the CDR3: TGTGCCAGCAGCTCCACCGTTAGTTGGCTAGATGGCTACACCTTC. Amino acid sequence: CASSSTVSWLDGYTF.